This is a list of T cell receptor beta chains from one sample in a study of neurological immune-mediated disorders. TCRdb re-analysed the 5' RACE reads in MiXCR, keeping a single row per CDR3 protein. The sample lists more than 40,000 distinct CDR3 sequences, about 2% occurring once. Specimen: PBMCs. The receptors originated from a woman aged 40 to 50 with multiple sclerosis. CDR3s leave out the opening cysteine and the closing phenylalanine or tryptophan.

v_call,j_call,cdr3_aa
TRBV11-2,TRBJ2-1,ASSPFRGHEQF
TRBV11-2,TRBJ2-7,ASRKNRDFSYEQY
TRBV14,TRBJ1-2,ASSQAQGAYGYT
TRBV20-1,TRBJ1-1,SATDGNTEAF
TRBV5-1,TRBJ2-3,ASSATGGITDTQY
TRBV29-1,TRBJ2-5,SVGRAQETQY
TRBV10-3,TRBJ2-1,AHRRGGNNEQF
TRBV4-1,TRBJ1-3,ASSATGGGGNTIY
TRBV28,TRBJ1-5,ASSVLNQPQH
TRBV4-1,TRBJ2-7,ASSTPREAGGSYEQY